The 19 T cell receptor beta chains presented below share a single source sample, sequenced in a study of T cell clonotyping in hematopoietic cell transplantation. Data came from immunoSEQ multiplex PCR; TCRdb stores just in-frame clones and leaves some out. The table includes 12,000 to 15,000 clones, 65% to 90% detected once. The sequencing here drew on PBMCs, taken 100 days after allogeneic stem cell transplant. These receptors all stem from a male patient aged 50 to 59 who had an allogeneic stem cell transplant from an unrelated donor, so T cells may come from the graft donor. Some clones in this sample may be carry-over from other donors' samples.

The chain links TRBV5-1 to TRBJ2-6; D gene unclear. Germline CDR1 reads SGHRS; CDR2 reads YFSETQ. The CDR3 spans 14 residues. Trimming removed 0 bases from V and 11 bases from J, with 12 bases in between. In nucleotides, the CDR3 is TGCGCCAGCAGCTTGGGACCATCCACTGACGTCCTGACTTTC. As protein: CASSLGPSTDVLTF.

The chain carries TRBV30 and TRBJ2-1, with 10 bases identical to TRBD2. The CDR3 covers 16 residues. J gave up 9 bases and V 4 bases, and 15 bases lay outside the gene matches. CDR1 is GTSNPN, CDR2 SVGIG, per germline (reference sequence). The CDR3 here is CAWKLAGAKSIGEQFF. The CDR3 DNA follows: TGTGCCTGGAAGCTAGCGGGAGCCAAATCTATCGGTGAGCAGTTCTTC.

The chain carries TRBV30 and TRBJ2-1, with TRBD1 identical over 11 bases. The CDR3 loop spans 15 amino acids. V shed 5 bases, J shed 5 bases, and the junction held 8 bases outside the gene matches. Looked up from germline, CDR1 is GTSNPN and CDR2 is SVGIG (reference sequence). The CDR3 bases are TGTGCCTGGGACCCGGGACAGGGGGAGCACAATGAGCAGTTCTTC. As protein: CAWDPGQGEHNEQFF.

The J gene is TRBJ1-2, the V gene TRBV10-3; D gene unclear. The CDR3 covers 13 residues. Germline V gene data show CDR1 as ENHRY and CDR2 as SYGVKD. V lost 7 bases and J lost 8, with 17 bases in between. CDR3 in DNA: TGTGCCATCAATCCGGTACAATCGGGGGGCTACACCTTC. It specifies CAINPVQSGGYTF.

The V call is TRBV30, the J call TRBJ2-5, with 7 bases that match TRBD2. V shed 5 bases and J 4 bases; nucleotides not matched to a gene: 19. Germline CDR1 and CDR2: GTSNPN and SVGIG (reference sequence). This CDR3 spans 17 amino acids. The CDR3 DNA sequence: TGTGCCTGGGGGGGGGAGGGCGCGGGACTAAGCACAGAGACCCAGTACTTC. Its protein is CAWGGEGAGLSTETQYF.

The chain combines TRBV30 with TRBJ1-2; 10 bases map to TRBD1. This CDR3 region has 14 residues. V shed 3 bases, J shed 7 bases, and the junction held 8 bases outside the gene matches. Germline-derived CDR1 and CDR2 are GTSNPN and SVGIG (reference sequence). CDR3 DNA sequence: TGTGCCTGGAGATCGGGGACAGGGGACTCTGGCTACACCTTC. It yields the protein CAWRSGTGDSGYTF.

The V gene is TRBV30, the J gene TRBJ2-3; 8 nucleotides align to TRBD2. Germline V CDR1 and CDR2: GTSNPN, SVGIG (reference sequence). The CDR3 runs 15 residues. V shed 3 bases, J shed 2 bases, and the junction held 7 bases outside the gene matches. Here the CDR3 reads CAWRMSGGYTDTQYF. The CDR3 coding sequence is TGTGCCTGGAGAATGAGCGGGGGTTACACAGATACGCAGTATTTT.

The chain links TRBV5-4 to TRBJ2-3; 7 nucleotides line up with TRBD2. The junction had 5 bases not matched to a gene; V was cut back by 2 bases and J by 5 bases. This CDR3 region has 14 residues. Germline assignment: CDR1 SGHNT and CDR2 YYREEE (reference sequence). Written as DNA, the CDR3 is TGTGCCAGCAGCTTCAAGCGGGGTCGAGATACGCAGTATTTT. It translates to CASSFKRGRDTQYF.

The chain has TRBV10-3 and TRBJ2-1; D gene unclear. V was pared by 2 bases and J by 1 base, with 3 bases between. The CDR3 is 13 amino acids. Per germline, CDR1 ENHRY and CDR2 SYGVKD. CDR3 loop: CAISEPSYNEQFF. Here the CDR3 DNA reads TGTGCCATCAGTGAGCCATCCTACAATGAGCAGTTCTTC.

The genes are TRBV6-5 and TRBJ1-4; 7 bases fit TRBD1. Germline assignment: CDR1 MNHEY and CDR2 SVGAGI. This CDR3 has 15 residues. The junction had 7 bases not matched to a gene; V was cut back by 5 bases and J by 4 bases. The CDR3 DNA is TGTGCCAGCAGTCCGTACAGGGGACTTAATGAAAAACTGTTTTTT. Its protein is CASSPYRGLNEKLFF.

The chain is built from TRBV7-3 and TRBJ1-3, with unresolved D. CDR1 is SGHTA, CDR2 FQGTGA, per germline. V was shortened by 0 bases and J by 0 bases, with 9 bases between the two germline ends. This CDR3 has 16 amino acids. The CDR3 DNA follows: TGTGCCAGCAGCTTAACTCCCCCAGCCTCTGGAAACACCATATATTTT. Residues: CASSLTPPASGNTIYF.

V and J are TRBV5-4 and TRBJ2-6; no definite D call. This CDR3 is built from 13 residues. Germline V gene lookup returns CDR1 SGHNT and CDR2 YYREEE (reference sequence). V lost 4 bases and J 2 bases, leaving 4 bases between the germline ends. CDR3 sequence reads: CASSPTGANVLTF. DNA for the CDR3: TGTGCCAGCAGCCCAACTGGGGCCAACGTCCTGACTTTC. Looking up the rest from reference TRBV5-4 and TRBJ2-6 gives the full variable domain: ETGVTQSPTHLIKTRGQQVTLRCSSQSGHNTVSWYQQALGQGPQFIFQYYREEENGRGNFPPRFSGLQFPNYSSELNVNALELDDSALYLCASSPTGANVLTFGAGSRLTVL.

V usage is TRBV5-4 and J usage is TRBJ2-7; 11 positions match TRBD2. The CDR3 totals 17 residues. V lost 4 bases and J lost 3; bases outside the gene matches: 12. Germline V gene sequence: CDR1 SGHNT, CDR2 YYREEE (reference sequence). The CDR3 DNA is TGTGCCAGCAGCCCAAAACAGACTAGCGGGAAGGGCTACGAGCAGTACTTC. It codes for CASSPKQTSGKGYEQYF.

This clone appeared once. The V call is TRBV5-6, the J call TRBJ2-7; the match to TRBD2 covers 9 bases. CDR1 and CDR2 from the germline V gene are SGHDT and YYEEEE. The CDR3 runs 15 residues. Trimming removed 4 bases from V and 6 bases from J; junction bases left unmatched: 11. DNA for the CDR3: TGTGCCAGCAGCCCCCAGGCGGGAGGGCCGGGCGAGCAGTACTTC. Translation gives CASSPQAGGPGEQYF.

This rearrangement joins TRBV6-5 to TRBJ2-2; the D gene could be TRBD1 or TRBD2 (5 bases each). Between the trimmed V and J ends, which lost 7 bases and 3 bases, there was a span of 15 bases. Germline CDR1 is MNHEY and CDR2 is SVGAGI. This CDR3 is 15 amino acids long. The CDR3 loop is CASTRDPSHTGELFF. The CDR3 region has the DNA TGTGCCAGCACCAGGGACCCCTCACACACCGGGGAGCTGTTTTTT.

Regarding this clone: A junction end diverges from the germline sequence, so it may reflect a read error. The V call is TRBV9, the J call TRBJ2-7; TRBD1 matches 9 bases. Germline-derived CDR1 and CDR2 are SGDLS and YYNGEE. The CDR3 sequence is 14 residues long. The CDR3 bases are TGCTTTGACAGGGGGGGCGGCAGTTCCTACGAGCAGTACTTC. It codes for CFDRGGGSSYEQYF.

The CDR3 region has the DNA TGTGCCAGCAGTCCCCCAGGGTTGGGGGGAATGGCTCAGCCCCAGCATTTT. Protein product: CASSPPGLGGMAQPQHF. The rearrangement uses TRBV28 and TRBJ1-5; maybe TRBD1 (5 bases). The germline V gene encodes CDR1 MDHEN and CDR2 SYDVKM. This CDR3 spans 17 amino acids. V was trimmed by 5 bases and J by 6 bases, leaving 23 bases between them. The full variable domain, in which reference TRBV28 and TRBJ1-5 provide the parts outside the CDR3, is DVKVTQSSRYLVKRTGEKVFLECVQDMDHENMFWYRQDPGLGLRLIYFSYDVKMKEKGDIPEGYSVSREKKERFSLILESASTNQTSMYLCASSPPGLGGMAQPQHFGDGTRLSIL.

The V gene is TRBV13, the J gene TRBJ2-7; 7 nucleotides align to TRBD1. V was pared by 4 bases and J by 5 bases, with 2 bases of the junction left unmatched. The CDR3 length is 12 residues. Germline CDR1 PRHDT, CDR2 FYEKMQ (reference sequence). CDR3 sequence: CASSSTGNEQYF. The CDR3 DNA reads TGTGCCAGCAGCTCGACAGGGAACGAGCAGTACTTC.

This clone was detected a few times. The chain joins TRBV19 to TRBJ1-1, with a weak D call TRBD1 (6 bases). CDR1 is LNHDA, CDR2 SQIVND, per germline (reference sequence). The CDR3 covers 13 residues. Trimming shortened V by 1 base and J by 6 bases, and 9 bases separated the two germline ends. The DNA of the CDR3 is TGTGCCAGTAGTATAGGGGGGGGCTCTGAAGCTTTCTTT. Residues: CASSIGGGSEAFF. The complete variable domain, with remaining parts taken from reference TRBV19 and TRBJ1-1, reads DGGITQSPKYLFRKEGQNVTLSCEQNLNHDAMYWYRQDPGQGLRLIYYSQIVNDFQKGDIAEGYSVSREKKESFPLTVTSAQKNPTAFYLCASSIGGGSEAFFGQGTRLTVV.